The T cell receptor (beta chain) under discussion was sequenced for a study of shared clonotypes between healthy human individuals. The study's findings and limits: Rarefaction curves obtained for sorted subsets showed sequencing incomplete despite large depth.

Participating donors were healthy, HIV-negative adults free of recent acute infections or vaccinations. Among the donors, all were Caucasian adults who lived in Nashville, Tennessee. Comment on this clone: Its antigen is not identified.

Trimming took 0 bases from V and 0 from J, leaving 11 bases between them. Germline values: CDR1 MGHRA, CDR2 YSYEKL. There are 17 residues in the CDR3. Method: immunoSEQ multiplex PCR; TCRdb's copy keeps in-frame clones and lacks some. The top ten hold 30% to 40% of the sample, which has some 690,000 clones, around 91% seen once. V is TRBV4-1 and J is TRBJ2-2; no clear D gene. The clonotype comes from a man between 18 and 35 years old in good health. Some clones in this sample may be carry-over from other donors' samples. Sequences were obtained from memory CD8+ T cells from PBMCs. Specified subset: CD45RO+ cells pooled with CCR7-negative TemRA cells. CDR3 nucleotides: TGCGCCAGCAGCCAAGATCCCCCCGCAGCGAACACCGGGGAGCTGTTTTTT. Protein product: CASSQDPPAANTGELFF.